The 11 T cell receptor beta chains given below trace back to one sample, sequenced in a study of cytomegalovirus exposure and HLA in healthy donors. Measured with immunoSEQ multiplex PCR; TCRdb has only the in-frame clones, and not every one. The sample yields under 200,000 clones, less than 95% seen once. Sequenced sample: PBMCs. These receptors all stem from a young woman in good health and CMV-seropositive.

The V call is TRBV6-1, the J call TRBJ2-7, with D tentatively TRBD1 (8 bases). CDR1 MNHNS and CDR2 SASEGT come from the germline V gene. CDR3 length: 15 amino acids. Trimming left V 7 bases short and J 2 bases short, with 18 bases between. The CDR3 region has the DNA TGTGCCAGCATCTTACCACAGGGGGGGACCTACGAGCAGTACTTC. It specifies CASILPQGGTYEQYF.

V usage is TRBV7-9 and J usage is TRBJ2-3, with TRBD1 matching over 10 bases. Trimming removed 5 bases from V and 4 bases from J; junction bases left unmatched: 9. The germline CDR1 and CDR2 sequences are SEHNR and FQNEAQ (reference sequence). The CDR3 extends over 16 amino acids. For the CDR3, the DNA is TGTGCCAGCAGCCCGTGGCGGGACAGGGGCGCAGATACGCAGTATTTT. This codes for CASSPWRDRGADTQYF.

The gene calls are TRBV15 and TRBJ2-3, with a tentative D call TRBD1 (6 bases). The germline V gene encodes CDR1 LNHNV and CDR2 YYDKDF (reference sequence). The V gene lost 3 bases and the J gene lost 1 base, with 14 bases spanning the gap. The CDR3 is made up of 16 amino acids. In DNA, the CDR3 is TGTGCCACCAGCAGTCCACAGGGATGGGGCACAGATACGCAGTATTTT. Its translation is CATSSPQGWGTDTQYF.

This clone was observed once. The rearrangement joins TRBV27 to TRBJ2-7, with D hard to call. This CDR3 is built from 16 residues. Germline V lookup: CDR1 MNHEY, CDR2 SMNVEV (reference sequence). V gave up 4 bases and J gave up 1 base, with 17 bases separating them. The CDR3 nucleotides are TGTGCCAGCAGTTCTTTCCGCGGCTTTTGGTCCTACGAGCAGTACTTC. Protein product: CASSSFRGFWSYEQYF.

This clone has just one count. The gene calls are TRBV6-1 and TRBJ2-1; 14 bases agree with TRBD2. V lost 7 bases and J lost 7; bases outside the gene matches: 6. The CDR3 has 15 amino acids. The germline CDR1 and CDR2 sequences are MNHNS and SASEGT. The CDR3 DNA reads as TGTGCCAGCAAGCCGGGGACTAGCGGGGGTAATGAGCAGTTCTTC. Residues: CASKPGTSGGNEQFF.

The chain combines TRBV23-1 with TRBJ2-3; a possible D gene is TRBD1 (5 bases). TRBV23-1 is designated an ORF whose function remains uncertain. V gave up 6 bases and J gave up 0 bases, with 22 bases separating them. The CDR3 is 18 residues long. The CDR3 nucleotides read TGCGCCAGCAGCGGCCACCCGACAGTAGGCCGAAGCACAGATACGCAGTATTTT. It is translated as CASSGHPTVGRSTDTQYF.

The gene calls are TRBV7-2 and TRBJ1-1, with TRBD1 matching over 10 bases. After removal of 0 bases from V and 5 bases from J, the junction contained 6 bases not matched to a gene. Germline V gene data show CDR1 as SGHTA and CDR2 as FQGNSA. The CDR3 spans 16 residues. CDR3 nucleotides: TGTGCCAGCAGCTTAGCCTGGACAGGGGGAAGTACTGAAGCTTTCTTT. As protein: CASSLAWTGGSTEAFF.

This clone was counted a single time. The chain combines TRBV9 with TRBJ2-1, with 13 nucleotides matching TRBD2. The J segment lost 8 bases and the V segment lost 3 bases, leaving 5 bases of the junction unmatched. From germline, CDR1 is SGDLS and CDR2 YYNGEE. The CDR3 contains 15 residues. The CDR3 sequence: CASSAGLAGAYEQFF. In DNA, the CDR3 is TGTGCCAGCAGCGCCGGACTAGCGGGGGCCTATGAGCAGTTCTTC.

The chain joins TRBV6-5 to TRBJ2-7; possibly TRBD1 for D (6 bases). The CDR3 contains 13 residues. Germline CDR1 and CDR2: MNHEY and SVGAGI. Between the trimmed V and J ends, which lost 10 bases and 2 bases, there was a span of 15 bases. CDR3 protein: CATKDRYTYEQYF. The CDR3 coding sequence is TGTGCCACAAAAGACAGGTATACCTACGAGCAGTACTTC.

The chain uses TRBV7-9 and TRBJ1-4; D is possibly TRBD1 (5 bases). The CDR3 is 15 residues long. The V end was cut by 5 bases, the J end by 7 bases, with 17 bases between. CDR1 and CDR2 (germline): SEHNR, FQNEAQ (reference sequence). DNA of the CDR3: TGTGCCAGCAGCCAGGGAACCAGGGTCGCTGAAAAACTGTTTTTT. It codes for CASSQGTRVAEKLFF.

The chain employs TRBV5-4 and TRBJ1-4; D gene ambiguous. Germline values: CDR1 SGHNT, CDR2 YYREEE (reference sequence). V lost 3 bases and J 6 bases, leaving 9 bases between the germline ends. The CDR3 is 13 residues long. CDR3 DNA sequence: TGTGCCAGCAGCTCGAATACGGATGAAAAACTGTTTTTT. It encodes CASSSNTDEKLFF. Drawing the rest from reference TRBV5-4 and TRBJ1-4, the complete variable domain is ETGVTQSPTHLIKTRGQQVTLRCSSQSGHNTVSWYQQALGQGPQFIFQYYREEENGRGNFPPRFSGLQFPNYSSELNVNALELDDSALYLCASSSNTDEKLFFGSGTQLSVL.